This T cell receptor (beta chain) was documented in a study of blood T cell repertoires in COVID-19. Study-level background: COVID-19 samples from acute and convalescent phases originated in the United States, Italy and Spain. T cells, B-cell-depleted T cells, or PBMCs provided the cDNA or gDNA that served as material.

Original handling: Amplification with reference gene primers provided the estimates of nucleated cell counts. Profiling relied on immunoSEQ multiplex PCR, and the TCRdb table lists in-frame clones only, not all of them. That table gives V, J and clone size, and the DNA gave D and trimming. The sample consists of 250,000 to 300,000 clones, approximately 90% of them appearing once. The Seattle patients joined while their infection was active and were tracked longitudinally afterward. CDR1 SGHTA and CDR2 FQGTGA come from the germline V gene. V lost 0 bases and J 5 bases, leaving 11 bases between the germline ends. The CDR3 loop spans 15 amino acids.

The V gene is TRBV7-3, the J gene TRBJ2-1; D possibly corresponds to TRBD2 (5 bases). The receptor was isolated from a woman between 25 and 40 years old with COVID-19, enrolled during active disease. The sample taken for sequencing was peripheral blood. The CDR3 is CASSLTGGLHNEQFF. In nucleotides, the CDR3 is TGTGCCAGCAGCTTAACGGGCGGGTTACACAATGAGCAGTTCTTC.